This T cell receptor (beta chain) was identified in a study of shared clonotypes between healthy human individuals. Naive-designated CD8 cells lacked CD45RO, were positively enriched for CCR7, and omitted terminally differentiated effector memory CD45RA+ cells. This clone was seen a few times. This sample also contains other DNA sequences that code for the same CDR3. The method was immunoSEQ multiplex PCR; TCRdb's version includes in-frame clones alone and lacks a portion of them. This sample has under 2,000,000 clones, with approximately 94% found just once. From germline, CDR1 is SGDLS and CDR2 YYNGEE. V was trimmed by 1 base and J by 2 bases, leaving 3 bases between them. The CDR3 is made up of 12 amino acids.

This chain joins TRBV9 and TRBJ2-5; D gene ambiguous. The source is a young man in good health. The sequenced sample consisted of naive CD8+ T cells sorted from blood. This CDR3 is CASSVNQETQYF. The DNA for the CDR3 is TGTGCCAGCAGCGTAAATCAAGAGACCCAGTACTTC.